The source of this TCR beta chain is a study of early T cells in non-severe SARS-CoV-2 infection. Study-level points and caveats: VDJdb matching favored anti-spike CD8 responses, missing private and CD4 specificities.

Per the germline V gene, CDR1 is SQVTM and CDR2 is ANQGSEA. V gave up 6 bases and J gave up 0 bases; unmatched junction bases: 7. This CDR3 region has 14 residues. For this clonotype: Its specificity is unknown.

The TCR library protocol attached unique molecular identifiers to the individual cDNA molecules. TCRdb passed the 5' RACE reads through MiXCR, listing each CDR3 protein once. The table records around 48,000 distinct CDR3 sequences, 13% of them present only once. This chain links TRBV29-1 with TRBJ2-5; 7 bases map to TRBD1. The TCR sequence derives from an adult who was a healthcare worker with PCR-confirmed SARS-CoV-2 infection or an uninfected control (not recorded which). Sequenced sample: whole blood. This CDR3 is CSVSMGQNQETQYF. CDR3 in DNA: TGCAGCGTCTCGATGGGACAGAACCAAGAGACCCAGTACTTC.